This T cell receptor beta chain came from a study of T cell repertoires in cytomegalovirus infection. About the research overall: Public TCR beta signatures indicated both CMV infection and matching HLA type.

The germline gives CDR1 DFQATT, CDR2 SNEGSKA (reference sequence). Unmatched junction bases numbered 12, after V lost 0 bases and J lost 6 bases. There are 16 residues in the CDR3. TCRdb processed the reads anew with MiXCR; each CDR3 protein has one entry. Of fewer than 200,000 distinct CDR3 sequences in the sample, roughly a fifth were seen once. The table lists this clonotype with a few counts. No antigen is known for it. Regarding the study as a whole: What dominated the ex vivo response were HLA-C-restricted CMV-specific TCR beta clonotypes.

This TCR came from a human donor in good health (CMV status not recorded). Some clones in this sample may be carry-over from other donors' samples. The chain has TRBV20-1 and TRBJ1-1; TRBD1 matches 8 bases. Specimen: PBMCs. The CDR3 DNA sequence: TGCAGTGCTAGAGATTTCGACAGGGGAAGGGAAGCTGAAGCTTTCTTT. It is translated as CSARDFDRGREAEAFF.